The next 17 T cell receptor beta chains were all read from a single sample in a study of T-cell reconstitution after alpha-beta-depleted transplantation in children. Unique molecular identifiers featured in how the TCRbeta library was prepared. TCRdb recomputed calls from the PCR reads with MiXCR, one row per CDR3 protein. The top ten hold 1.1% of the sample, which has 600,000 to 700,000 distinct CDR3 sequences, roughly 17% seen once. Here the sequenced sample was PBMCs from the stem cell graft donor, taken from the stem cell graft. These receptors all stem from a human donor who donated a stem cell graft to a child with acute myeloid leukemia.

This clonotype was detected ten times or more. This rearrangement joins TRBV15 to TRBJ1-1; 7 bases map to TRBD1. Germline loops: CDR1 LNHNV, CDR2 YYDKDF (reference sequence). V lost 6 bases to trimming and J lost 4 bases; unmatched junction nucleotides: 14. The CDR3 sequence is 16 residues long. Here the CDR3 DNA reads TGTGCCACCAGAGTAACAGGGGCGTCCCCAGGCACTGAAGCTTTCTTT. Translated, it gives CATRVTGASPGTEAFF.

The table lists this clonotype with many counts. The gene calls are TRBV29-1 and TRBJ2-3; D unclear. The CDR3 is 11 residues long. V lost 6 bases, J lost 1 base, and 5 bases lay in between. Germline assignment: CDR1 SQVTM and CDR2 ANQGSEA. CDR3 bases: TGCAGCGTCCGAGGCACAGATACGCAGTATTTT. Its protein product is CSVRGTDTQYF.

This clonotype was recorded many times. The chain couples TRBV7-2 to TRBJ2-7, with a tentative D call TRBD2 (6 bases). From germline, CDR1 is SGHTA and CDR2 FQGNSA. The V and J ends lost 2 bases and 1 base respectively, with 15 bases between them. This CDR3 spans 16 amino acids. For the CDR3, the DNA is TGTGCCAGCAGCTTATTTACTAGCTGGGGTTCCTACGAGCAGTACTTC. Protein product: CASSLFTSWGSYEQYF.

CDR3 sequence (DNA): TGCGCCAGCAGCTTGGGGGTGGACAGAACCGCCGGGCCCCTCCACTTT. It is translated as CASSLGVDRTAGPLHF. The chain carries TRBV5-1 and TRBJ1-6; possibly TRBD1 for D (6 bases). In germline, CDR1 is SGHRS, CDR2 YFSETQ. Trimming took off 0 bases at V and 13 bases at J, with 20 bases between the two ends. There are 16 residues in the CDR3.

The chain uses TRBV12-3 or TRBV12-4 and TRBJ2-2, with D possibly being TRBD1 (6 bases). The CDR3 has 14 amino acids. The V end was cut by 6 bases, the J end by 4 bases, with 12 bases between. CDR3 protein: CASSPGQFTGELFF. DNA for the CDR3: TGTGCCAGCAGCCCTGGACAGTTCACCGGGGAGCTGTTTTTT.

The chain joins TRBV29-1 to TRBJ2-6; D is unclear. The CDR3 consists of 15 residues. CDR1 and CDR2 (germline): SQVTM, ANQGSEA. The germline V and J ends were trimmed by 0 bases and 1 base, with 7 bases remaining between them. Here the CDR3 reads CSVEEWVSGANVLTF. CDR3 coding DNA: TGCAGCGTTGAAGAGTGGGTATCTGGGGCCAACGTCCTGACTTTC.

This clonotype has a handful of counts. The gene calls are TRBV21-1 and TRBJ1-4; TRBD1 reflects the table's D call only, with no check against the DNA. TRBV21-1 is described as a pseudogene. CDR3 size: 14 residues. This CDR3 is CASSKGGGEEKLFF. CDR3 sequence (DNA): TGTGCCAGCAGCAAGGGCGGGGGCGAGGAAAAACTGTTTTTT.

This clonotype has just a few counts. The V and J genes are TRBV7-2 and TRBJ2-7; 8 bases agree with TRBD2. The CDR3 sequence is 13 residues long. V shed 4 bases and J 4 bases; nucleotides not matched to a gene: 3. CDR1 SGHTA and CDR2 FQGNSA come from the germline V gene. CDR3: CASSSTSVYEQYF. CDR3 nucleotide sequence: TGTGCCAGCAGCTCGACTAGCGTTTACGAGCAGTACTTC. The whole variable domain, filled in from reference TRBV7-2 and TRBJ2-7, reads GAGVSQSPSNKVTEKGKDVELRCDPISGHTALYWYRQSLGQGLEFLIYFQGNSAPDKSGLPSDRFSAERTGGSVSTLTIQRTQQEDSAVYLCASSSTSVYEQYFGPGTRLTVT.

The CDR3 DNA sequence: TGTGCCAGCAGCGTACGTCCCTCTGGGGCCAACGTCCTGACTTTC. This translates into CASSVRPSGANVLTF. The V gene is TRBV9, the J gene TRBJ2-6, with D unresolved. Germline V gene data show CDR1 as SGDLS and CDR2 as YYNGEE. This CDR3 contains 15 residues. V was trimmed by 1 base and J by 0 bases, leaving 5 bases between them.

The table lists this clonotype with a few counts. The chain recombines TRBV7-2 with TRBJ1-2; TRBD1 matches at 9 bases. The trim removed 5 bases at V and 5 bases at J, leaving 9 bases unmatched. CDR1 and CDR2 (germline): SGHTA, FQGNSA. There are 15 residues in the CDR3. The CDR3 protein is CASSLGTGRTYGYTF. The CDR3 DNA is TGTGCCAGCAGCCTGGGGACAGGGCGGACTTATGGCTACACCTTC.

CDR3 nucleotides: TGCAGCGTTGAACGCCGGGGTTCCTACAATGAGCAGTTCTTC. Its translation is CSVERRGSYNEQFF. V gene TRBV29-1 combines with J gene TRBJ2-1; D might be TRBD2 (5 bases). V gave up 2 bases and J gave up 1 base, with 9 bases separating them. Germline V gene data show CDR1 as SQVTM and CDR2 as ANQGSEA. The CDR3 is 14 amino acids.

This clonotype was seen a handful of times. The rearrangement links TRBV20-1 to TRBJ1-3; unclear D gene. The CDR3 runs 17 residues. CDR1 and CDR2 from the germline V gene are DFQATT and SNEGSKA (reference sequence). Trimming stripped 0 bases from V and 1 base from J, with 16 bases between. Written as DNA, the CDR3 is TGCAGTGCTAGAGATGGTAGAGGGCCACCATCTGGAAACACCATATATTTT. Translating gives CSARDGRGPPSGNTIYF.

This clonotype was detected only once. This chain joins TRBV5-1 and TRBJ2-4; D may correspond to TRBD1 or TRBD2 (5 bases each). Deletions cut 2 bases from V and 1 base from J, with 10 bases between. CDR3 length: 15 amino acids. Looked up from germline, CDR1 is SGHRS and CDR2 is YFSETQ. DNA for the CDR3: TGCGCCAGCAGCTTTAATTGGGGGGCCAAAAACATTCAGTACTTC. This codes for CASSFNWGAKNIQYF.

DNA of the CDR3: TGTGCCAGCAGTGAATATCTTGTCGGGCCAATCACGACGGAGAGAGAGACCCAGTACTTC. Translation gives CASSEYLVGPITTERETQYF. The V gene is TRBV25-1, the J gene TRBJ2-5; D uncertain. The CDR3 loop spans 20 amino acids. Per the germline V gene, CDR1 is MGHDK and CDR2 is SYGVNS. Trimming took 0 bases from V and 4 from J, leaving 27 bases between them.

This chain connects TRBV5-6 to TRBJ2-3; D not certain. Trimming took off 1 base at V and 4 bases at J, with 19 bases between the two ends. CDR1 and CDR2 (germline): SGHDT, YYEEEE. This CDR3 has 17 amino acids. The CDR3: CASSLSPFPSRPDTQYF. In DNA, the CDR3 is TGTGCCAGCAGCTTGTCCCCTTTCCCCTCGCGCCCAGATACGCAGTATTTT.

The chain recombines TRBV5-6 with TRBJ1-5; D uncertain. Germline values: CDR1 SGHDT, CDR2 YYEEEE. Deletions cut 0 bases from V and 6 bases from J, with 10 bases between. The length of the CDR3 is 14 residues. The CDR3 nucleotides are TGTGCCAGCAGCTTGGGTGGAGGGATTCAGCCCCAGCATTTT. Amino acids: CASSLGGGIQPQHF.

This clonotype was observed a few times. CDR3 nucleotide sequence: TGCGCCAGCAGCTCTCTTCCGACCGAAAAACTGTTTTTT. It encodes CASSSLPTEKLFF. The rearrangement links TRBV5-1 to TRBJ1-4, with unresolved D. The CDR3 length is 13 residues. V was shortened by 3 bases and J by 8 bases, with 11 bases between the two germline ends. CDR1 and CDR2 (germline): SGHRS, YFSETQ.